Listed below are T cell receptor beta chains from one sample, sequenced in a study of cytomegalovirus exposure and HLA in healthy donors. TCRdb's table, derived via immunoSEQ multiplex PCR, lists solely in-frame clones and lacks some. The sample lists roughly 100,000 clones, under 80% seen once, with about 9.4% in the top ten. The specimen sequenced was PBMCs. Source of these receptors: a woman aged 18-35 years in good health and CMV-seropositive. The conserved cysteine and the conserved F or W are not part of the CDR3 here. Each record gives: J gene, V gene, clone size, CDR3 protein. Expanded clones are given a class, and other clones once, few, many or no size at all.

TRBJ2-7 TRBV10-3 - AIANLQGGEQY
TRBJ2-2 TRBV5-1 - ASSLEGNLGTGELF
TRBJ2-7 TRBV5-6 - ASSLVSGGTYEQY
TRBJ1-1 TRBV18 once ASSPGTVNTEAF
TRBJ2-3 TRBV13 - ASSLGTSMDTQY
TRBJ2-3 TRBV2 - ASIGLAGSTDTQY
TRBJ2-5 TRBV5-6 - ASSLELAGGPETQY
TRBJ2-1 TRBV6-4 - ASSVFGTGSF
TRBJ2-1 TRBV7-2 - ASRMAGAVENEQF
TRBJ2-7 TRBV7-3 once ASSLSGFSYEQY
TRBJ2-5 TRBV7-2 - ASSRTGTSGGEEETQY
TRBJ1-2 TRBV2 - ASSEGTGGGYT
TRBJ2-3 TRBV5-1 few ASSLTSGSSTDTQY
TRBJ1-5 TRBV5-6 - ASSYRQGPQPQH
TRBJ2-4 TRBV6-6 few ASNQDFTKNIQY
TRBJ1-5 TRBV5-6 - ASSRLGGPSNQPQH
TRBJ2-7 TRBV7-6 once ASSNSTSWVRLSKDEQY
TRBJ2-1 TRBV6-1 - ASRRTSGEYNEQF
TRBJ2-3 TRBV12-5 - ASGSGDTQY
TRBJ2-2 TRBV30 - AWIIRRRGANTGELF
TRBJ2-1 TRBV5-4 - ASTDPRDRSVNEQF
TRBJ1-2 TRBV29-1 - SVMTVSDGYT
TRBJ2-5 TRBV11-2 - ASSARNRVETQY
TRBJ2-1 TRBV6-6 - ASTYGSGLEGYEQF
TRBJ1-6 TRBV5-6 - ASSLEGQHSSYNSPLH
TRBJ2-1 TRBV27 - ASALVRGYNEQF
TRBJ2-3 TRBV4-2 few ASSRGTKFTDTQY
TRBJ2-4 TRBV14 - ASSLTGAKNIQY
TRBJ1-4 TRBV5-1 - ASSLEGTGDEKLF
TRBJ2-7 TRBV7-8 - ASSPRGGYEQY
TRBJ2-1 TRBV2 - ASSVFGTSVSSSTYNEQF
TRBJ1-1 TRBV2 - ASSDPREPNTEAF
TRBJ2-1 TRBV6-1 - ASSPFGGALDEQF
TRBJ2-1 TRBV29-1 - SIGLAGGPGEEQF
TRBJ1-1 TRBV4-1 - ASSRSHSLNTEAF
TRBJ1-1 TRBV20-1 - SAKSGTKAF
TRBJ2-3 TRBV9 - ASSVGLAGGGDTQY